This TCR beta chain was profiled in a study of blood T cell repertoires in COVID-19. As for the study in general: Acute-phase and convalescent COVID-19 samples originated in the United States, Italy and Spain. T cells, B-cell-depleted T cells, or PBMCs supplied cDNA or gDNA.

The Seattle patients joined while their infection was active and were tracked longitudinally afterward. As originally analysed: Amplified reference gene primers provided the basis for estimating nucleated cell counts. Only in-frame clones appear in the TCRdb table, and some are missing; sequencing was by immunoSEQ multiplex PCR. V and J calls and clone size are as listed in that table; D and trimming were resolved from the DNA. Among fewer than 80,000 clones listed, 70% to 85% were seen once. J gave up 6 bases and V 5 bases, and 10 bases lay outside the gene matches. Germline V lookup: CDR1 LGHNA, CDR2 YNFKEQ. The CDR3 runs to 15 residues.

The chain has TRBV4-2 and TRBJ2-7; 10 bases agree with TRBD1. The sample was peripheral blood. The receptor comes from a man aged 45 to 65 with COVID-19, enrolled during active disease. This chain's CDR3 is CASSAPRGQGIEQYF. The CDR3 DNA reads TGTGCCAGCAGCGCACCGAGGGGACAGGGGATCGAGCAGTACTTC.